This note documents a single TCR beta chain sequence. The target antigen is unknown. The data were taken from a study of OX40 agonist ivuxolimab in advanced cancers. Notes on the study in general: Mean expanded clone counts were higher in CD8+ than CD4+ T cells.

Clones were sequenced by immunoSEQ multiplex PCR, and TCRdb holds only the in-frame ones, with some missing. The data contain 25,000 to 35,000 clones, about 88% of them seen just once; the ten biggest clones take up 38%. V was pared by 5 bases and J by 4 bases, with 6 bases of the junction left unmatched. CDR3 size: 16 residues. The V gene's germline CDR1 is SGHVS and CDR2 FQNEAQ. This sequence originates from an adult with an advanced solid tumor such as melanoma, head and neck, liver or kidney cancer. V gene TRBV7-8 combines with J gene TRBJ2-3, with 13 bases aligning to TRBD2. Sequencing used CD4+ or CD8+ T cells sorted from blood, obtained in a trial of the OX40 agonist ivuxolimab. CDR3 sequence (DNA): TGTGCCAGCAGCGTTACTAGCGGGAGGGCTGCAGATACGCAGTATTTT. It is translated as CASSVTSGRAADTQYF.